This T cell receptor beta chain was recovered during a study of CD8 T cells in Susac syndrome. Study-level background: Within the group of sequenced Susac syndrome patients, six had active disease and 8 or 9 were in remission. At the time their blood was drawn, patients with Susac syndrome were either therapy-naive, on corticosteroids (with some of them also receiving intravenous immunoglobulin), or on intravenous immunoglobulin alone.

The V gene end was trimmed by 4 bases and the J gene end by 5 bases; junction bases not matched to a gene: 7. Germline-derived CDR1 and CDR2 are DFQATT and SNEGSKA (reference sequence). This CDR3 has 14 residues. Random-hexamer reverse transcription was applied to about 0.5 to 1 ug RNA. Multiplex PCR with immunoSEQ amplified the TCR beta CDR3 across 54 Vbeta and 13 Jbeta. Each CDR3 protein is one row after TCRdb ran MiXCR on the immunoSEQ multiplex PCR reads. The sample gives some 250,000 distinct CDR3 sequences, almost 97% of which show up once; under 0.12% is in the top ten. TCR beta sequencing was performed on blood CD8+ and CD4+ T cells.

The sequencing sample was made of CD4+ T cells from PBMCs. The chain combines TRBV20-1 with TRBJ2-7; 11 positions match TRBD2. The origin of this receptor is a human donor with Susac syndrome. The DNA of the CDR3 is TGCAGTGCTATATTAGCGGGAGGGCCTAACGAGCAGTACTTC. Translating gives CSAILAGGPNEQYF.